This T cell receptor (beta chain) was found in a study of spatial heterogeneity in lung cancer (dated by TCRdb to the late 2010s). About the study as a whole: Beta-chain transcripts were consistently detected in greater numbers than alpha-chain transcripts, which likely reflects a higher abundance of beta-chain transcripts. In the raw uncorrected reads, each unique combination of TCR and UMI appeared more than ten times on average. In non-small cell lung cancer, the study quantitatively compared TCR alpha and beta repertoires across several tumor regions, matched nontumor lung, and blood. Nonsynonymous mutation counts, determined by whole-exome sequencing of tumor tissue, were related to TCR repertoire features. At surgery, both alpha and beta chains were TCR-sequenced in under 250 tumor regions, approximately 64 matched nontumor lung samples and some 56 PBMC samples.

This clonotype was seen many times. Its specific antigen is unknown. It has no much larger one-base neighbor in the sample; base qualities were not kept. Library generation was performed with 5' RACE. The data were produced on a NextSeq 500. The TCR library protocol attached a unique molecular identifier to each TCR cDNA molecule to allow correction of PCR and sequencing errors. The published analysis was carried out like this. TCR identification, UMI-based error correction and CDR3 extraction were performed with Decombinator tools. Expanded TCRs were defined as those above a frequency of 2 per 1,000, corresponding to the top 1% of the tumor frequency distribution. Renyi diversity was calculated using the R vegan package after each repertoire was subsampled 100 times to 5,000 TCRs. CDR3 similarity networks were built from amino acid triplet string-kernel similarity, with CDR3s being connected when pairwise similarity was above 0.82. Using fastp trimming at Q25 and MiXCR clonotype assembly, TCRdb reanalyzed the public sequencing data and kept in-frame beta chains. Every distinct CDR3 protein forms one entry, paired with its most common genes and DNA. The V and J calls reflect TCRdb's pipeline rather than the authors' work. For this sample there are some 20,000 distinct CDR3 sequences; 3% to 4% appear just once. About 28% of the sample is in the top ten clones.

Taken from cysteine to phenylalanine, the CDR3 has 14 residues. Just CDR3 DNA is preserved here, 42 bases in frame from base 1. As encoded in the germline V gene, CDR1 is SGHRS while CDR2 is YFSETQ. The junction carries 6 bases between V and J, which are trimmed by 1 base and 0 bases respectively. Here is what the overall study found, with its caveats: Ubiquitous expanded tumor TCRs were detected in blood more often at tumor resection than at routine follow-up. Confirming at a functional level the hypothesis that regional TCRs recognize regional mutations was considered to require additional single-cell paired TCR alpha and beta sequencing.

The time point label here, explained by the study, means: sample taken at primary tumor resection. Samples were obtained from approximately 72 patients with early-stage, untreated non-small cell lung cancer from the lung TRACERx cohort. TCR sequencing used whole RNA extracted from tumor and nontumor lung tissue, or from cryopreserved PBMC samples, without cell sorting. Only patients with enough RNA available from two or more tumor regions were chosen for TCR sequencing. The clonotype originates from a female donor with early-stage non-small cell lung cancer. The rearrangement joined TRBV5-1 to TRBJ2-3, with the D gene not confidently named. The input for sequencing was PBMCs, taken at surgery. The base sequence is TGCGCCAGCAGCTTGTTGGAGAGCACAGATACGCAGTATTTT. It translates to CASSLLESTDTQYF. Joined to the reference TRBV5-1 and TRBJ2-3 proteins, this CDR3 gives the full variable domain: KAGVTQTPRYLIKTRGQQVTLSCSPISGHRSVSWYQQTPGQGLQFLFEYFSETQRNKGNFPGRFSGRQFSNSRSEMNVSTLELGDSALYLCASSLLESTDTQYFGPGTRLTVL.